Each of the 28 T cell receptor beta chains below was sequenced from the same sample in a study of a mutant IDH1 vaccine in newly diagnosed glioma. Only in-frame clones appear in the TCRdb table, and some are missing; sequencing was by immunoSEQ multiplex PCR. Of approximately 79,000 clones listed, more than 70% are singletons. Noted time point: week 23, last vaccination. Each dose of the vaccine consisted of 300 ug of mutant IDH1 20-mer peptide, with topical imiquimod. Their antigens remain unidentified. This sample comprised PBMCs, obtained from a glioma patient whose treatment included an IDH1 peptide vaccine. The source is a woman aged 50 to 65 with glioma.

The chain uses TRBV15 and TRBJ2-5; D possibly corresponds to TRBD2 (6 bases). The CDR3 has 13 amino acids. Germline V gene data show CDR1 as LNHNV and CDR2 as YYDKDF (reference sequence). The ends were cut back, 4 bases at V and 5 bases at J, with 11 bases in the middle. CDR3 in amino acids: CATSMREGETQYF. The CDR3 DNA reads as TGTGCCACCAGCATGCGGGAAGGGGAGACCCAGTACTTC.

This clone was observed once. The V call is TRBV6-6, the J call TRBJ2-3; unclear D gene. V was cut by 6 bases and J by 5 bases, with 3 bases left in between. Germline CDR1 reads MNHNY; CDR2 reads SVGAGI (reference sequence). The CDR3 loop spans 10 amino acids. CDR3 in DNA: TGTGCCAGCAGGAAAGATACGCAGTATTTT. The encoded protein is CASRKDTQYF.

CDR3 sequence reads: CASSSSYEQYF. CDR3 in DNA: TGCGCCAGCAGTTCTTCCTACGAGCAGTACTTC. The gene calls are TRBV5-1 and TRBJ2-7; D is uncertain. The V gene lost 5 bases and the J gene lost 1 base, with 4 bases spanning the gap. CDR3 length equals 11 residues. Germline loops: CDR1 SGHRS, CDR2 YFSETQ.

The chain has TRBV19 and TRBJ1-5; D is uncertain. CDR1 is LNHDA and CDR2 is SQIVND in the germline V gene (reference sequence). Trimming pared 6 bases from V and 0 bases from J, leaving 18 bases between. This CDR3 has 17 residues. CDR3 sequence reads: CASSPSRGDYSNQPQHF. The DNA for the CDR3 is TGTGCCAGTAGCCCAAGCCGGGGAGATTATAGCAATCAGCCCCAGCATTTT.

The genes are TRBV27 and TRBJ2-7, with TRBD1 as a possible D gene (5 bases). This CDR3 has 17 amino acids. Germline CDR1 and CDR2: MNHEY and SMNVEV (reference sequence). Trimming stripped 10 bases from V and 4 bases from J, with 29 bases between. The CDR3 DNA is TGTGCCACCCGCGAAGGGGTGCGCACCACGGCAACTTACGAGCAGTACTTC. Its protein is CATREGVRTTATYEQYF.

Note on this clone: Other DNA sequences in this sample translate to the same CDR3. The rearrangement uses TRBV7-8 and TRBJ2-7; possible D gene TRBD2, 5 bases. The CDR3 runs 16 residues. Germline V gene sequence: CDR1 SGHVS, CDR2 FQNEAQ. Trimming stripped 5 bases from V and 0 bases from J, with 17 bases between. This CDR3 reads CASSLRAGGSSYEQYF. The CDR3 DNA follows: TGTGCCAGCAGCCTCCGGGCGGGTGGCAGCTCCTACGAGCAGTACTTC.

This clone has just a few counts. The gene calls are TRBV6-5 and TRBJ1-6; TRBD1 aligns across 9 bases. Trimming at V came to 4 bases and at J to 6 bases, leaving 4 bases not matched to a gene. The germline V gene has CDR1 MNHEY and CDR2 SVGAGI. The CDR3 totals 15 residues. The CDR3 region has the DNA TGTGCCAGCAGTTTGTTGACAGGGGGTAATTCACCCCTCCACTTT. It specifies CASSLLTGGNSPLHF.

J is TRBJ1-3 and V is TRBV10-3; a weak D match, TRBD1 (5 bases). The CDR3 covers 17 residues. The V gene lost 0 bases and the J gene lost 0 bases, with 12 bases spanning the gap. Germline V gene lookup returns CDR1 ENHRY and CDR2 SYGVKD. DNA for the CDR3: TGTGCCATCAGTGAGTCGCGGCAGGGCCACTCTGGAAACACCATATATTTT. It codes for CAISESRQGHSGNTIYF.

The V gene is TRBV28, the J gene TRBJ2-1; 8 bases are a match to TRBD1. Trimming cost V 5 bases and J 0 bases; bases outside gene matches: 3. This CDR3 contains 15 residues. In germline, CDR1 is MDHEN, CDR2 SYDVKM. CDR3 sequence reads: CASSNTGGSYNEQFF. The CDR3, as DNA: TGTGCCAGCAGTAATACAGGGGGCTCCTACAATGAGCAGTTCTTC.

The chain combines TRBV4-1 with TRBJ1-2; D may be TRBD1 (6 bases). Germline V gene data show CDR1 as MGHRA and CDR2 as YSYEKL. V was cut by 4 bases and J by 2 bases, with 11 bases left in between. The CDR3 is 14 amino acids. CDR3 DNA: TGCGCCAGCAGCCCAGGTCAGGGGAACTATGGCTACACCTTC. Translation gives CASSPGQGNYGYTF.

The chain combines TRBV5-1 with TRBJ2-5, with D perhaps assigned TRBD1 or TRBD2 (6 bases each). Germline CDR1 SGHRS, CDR2 YFSETQ. The CDR3 totals 15 residues. Trimming pared 1 base from V and 5 bases from J, leaving 15 bases between. The CDR3: CASSLRGVLAETQYF. CDR3 in DNA: TGCGCCAGCAGCTTGAGGGGGGTACTTGCGGAGACCCAGTACTTC.

This clone has more than one count but fewer than ten. The J gene is TRBJ2-3, the V gene TRBV27; either TRBD1 or TRBD2 may supply D (5 bases each). The germline V and J ends were trimmed by 5 bases and 0 bases, with 15 bases remaining between them. The germline V gene encodes CDR1 MNHEY and CDR2 SMNVEV (reference sequence). This CDR3 is built from 16 residues. CDR3 residues: CASSPSGPYSTDTQYF. CDR3 bases: TGTGCCAGCAGTCCGTCGGGGCCGTATAGCACAGATACGCAGTATTTT.

This clone was found once. The genes are TRBV6-5 and TRBJ2-1, with a weak D call TRBD1 (5 bases). CDR1 is MNHEY and CDR2 is SVGAGI in the germline V gene. V was cut by 6 bases and J by 0 bases, with 12 bases left in between. The CDR3 sequence is 15 residues long. The CDR3 loop is CASSRQSASYNEQFF. The DNA for the CDR3 is TGTGCCAGCAGCCGACAGTCAGCCTCCTACAATGAGCAGTTCTTC.

The rearrangement uses TRBV13 and TRBJ2-3; D is undetermined. The CDR3 extends over 16 amino acids. Germline-derived CDR1 and CDR2 are PRHDT and FYEKMQ (reference sequence). V was trimmed by 4 bases and J by 2 bases, leaving 16 bases between them. The CDR3: CASSSRLNGFTDTQYF. The CDR3 DNA is TGTGCCAGCAGCTCCCGCCTCAACGGGTTCACAGATACGCAGTATTTT.

The V and J genes are TRBV25-1 and TRBJ1-1; D unresolved. Germline V gene lookup returns CDR1 MGHDK and CDR2 SYGVNS. This CDR3 has 14 amino acids. Trimming removed 5 bases at V and 1 base at J, with 11 bases between. This CDR3 is CASSPDGWNTEAFF. The DNA of the CDR3 is TGTGCCAGCAGTCCGGACGGATGGAACACTGAAGCTTTCTTT.

This chain links TRBV13 with TRBJ1-1; possible D gene TRBD1, 6 bases. V was shortened by 5 bases and J by 3 bases, with 19 bases between the two germline ends. The germline gives CDR1 PRHDT, CDR2 FYEKMQ (reference sequence). This CDR3 is 16 amino acids long. CDR3 in DNA: TGTGCCAGCAGCAGACCTCGGACCGGGGGCGACACTGAAGCTTTCTTT. Its translation: CASSRPRTGGDTEAFF.

The chain combines TRBV6-4 with TRBJ1-3; the match to TRBD1 covers 9 bases. CDR3 size: 20 residues. Germline-derived CDR1 and CDR2 are MRHNA and SNTAGT. Trimming removed 2 bases from V and 7 bases from J; junction bases left unmatched: 21. The CDR3 sequence: CASSDPGQGEGELRSNTIYF. For the CDR3, the DNA is TGTGCCAGCAGTGACCCGGGACAGGGTGAGGGTGAACTTCGTAGCAACACCATATATTTT.

To note about this clone: Relative to the germline gene, one junction end is altered; a read error may explain this. The chain recombines TRBV6-6 with TRBJ1-1; D remains ambiguous. This CDR3 spans 15 amino acids. CDR1 is MNHNY and CDR2 is SVGAGI in the germline V gene (reference sequence). CDR3 region: CATSSPTPEGTEAFF. CDR3 DNA sequence: TGTGCCACCAGTAGTCCGACGCCGGAGGGCACTGAAGCTTTCTTT.

This clone is a singleton in its sample. This chain joins TRBV19 and TRBJ2-1; D is perhaps TRBD1 (5 bases). Germline V lookup: CDR1 LNHDA, CDR2 SQIVND (reference sequence). The V end was cut by 3 bases, the J end by 3 bases, with 9 bases between. This CDR3 is 14 amino acids long. CDR3 loop: CASSIRQGYNEQFF. The CDR3 DNA follows: TGTGCCAGTAGTATTAGGCAGGGCTACAATGAGCAGTTCTTC.

V gene TRBV2 combines with J gene TRBJ2-7, with TRBD1 matching 9 bases. CDR1 is SNHLY, CDR2 FYNNEI, per germline. V trimming: 8 bases; J trimming: 3 bases; junction bases outside the gene matches: 2. The CDR3 runs to 12 residues. Here the CDR3 DNA reads TGTGCCAGCGGGGGACAGGGCTACGAGCAGTACTTC. Encoded protein: CASGGQGYEQYF.

The J gene is TRBJ2-7, the V gene TRBV11-2; D is unresolved. Germline V gene data show CDR1 as SGHAT and CDR2 as FQNNGV. V lost 3 bases and J 5 bases, leaving 5 bases between the germline ends. The CDR3 covers 11 residues. DNA of the CDR3: TGTGCCAGCAGCTTCGCGGACGAGCAGTACTTC. This translates into CASSFADEQYF.

Written as DNA, the CDR3 is TGCGCCAGCAGCCGACGGGGCGAGGGGGCGGGGGGCTACACCTTC. Translation: CASSRRGEGAGGYTF. The chain is built from TRBV4-1 and TRBJ1-2; TRBD1 matches at 7 bases. Trimming cost V 4 bases and J 8 bases; bases outside gene matches: 13. CDR3 length: 15 amino acids. In germline, CDR1 is MGHRA, CDR2 YSYEKL.

The chain joins TRBV28 to TRBJ1-5, with 7 bases lining up with TRBD1. Germline loops: CDR1 MDHEN, CDR2 SYDVKM. V lost 5 bases, J lost 7 bases, and 11 bases stayed unmatched. This CDR3 region has 15 residues. In DNA form, the CDR3 reads TGTGCCAGCAGTCGATCTGACAGGGTAAGCCAGCCCCAGCATTTT. Translated: CASSRSDRVSQPQHF. The whole variable domain, filled in from reference TRBV28 and TRBJ1-5, reads DVKVTQSSRYLVKRTGEKVFLECVQDMDHENMFWYRQDPGLGLRLIYFSYDVKMKEKGDIPEGYSVSREKKERFSLILESASTNQTSMYLCASSRSDRVSQPQHFGDGTRLSIL.

V is TRBV9 and J is TRBJ2-2, with 9 bases matching TRBD2. Per germline, CDR1 SGDLS and CDR2 YYNGEE. The CDR3 length is 12 residues. The V gene end was trimmed by 9 bases and the J gene end by 7 bases; junction bases not matched to a gene: 4. Here the CDR3 reads CATRSGSGELFF. As DNA, the CDR3 is TGTGCCACCCGTAGCGGGAGCGGGGAGCTGTTTTTT.

CDR3 in DNA: TGCGCCAGCAGCCCGCCCCCTGGACTAGCGGGGGATACGTTCTACAATGAGCAGTTCTTC. This translates into CASSPPPGLAGDTFYNEQFF. V usage is TRBV5-1 and J usage is TRBJ2-1, with 13 bases matching TRBD2. The CDR3 is 20 amino acids. Germline trimming cut 4 bases from V and 3 bases from J; bases unmatched to any gene: 16. Germline CDR1 reads SGHRS; CDR2 reads YFSETQ.

The chain is built from TRBV2 and TRBJ2-7; 7 bases match TRBD1. V was clipped by 5 bases and J by 2 bases; unmatched bases: 3. Germline CDR1 and CDR2: SNHLY and FYNNEI. This CDR3 comprises 13 residues. The CDR3 spells CASSSQGAYEQYF. The CDR3, as DNA: TGTGCCAGCAGTTCCCAGGGGGCCTACGAGCAGTACTTC.

The chain carries TRBV7-8 and TRBJ2-7, with 7 positions matching TRBD1. There are 13 residues in the CDR3. The germline gives CDR1 SGHVS, CDR2 FQNEAQ. Unmatched junction bases numbered 5, after V lost 5 bases and J lost 4 bases. The CDR3 bases are TGTGCCAGCAGCCCTTACAGGGGATACGAGCAGTACTTC. This codes for CASSPYRGYEQYF.

The chain combines TRBV9 with TRBJ2-3, with D possibly being TRBD1 or TRBD2 (6 bases each). The germline V gene has CDR1 SGDLS and CDR2 YYNGEE. The V and J ends lost 3 bases and 1 base respectively, with 27 bases between them. The CDR3 has 20 amino acids. The CDR3 DNA sequence: TGTGCCAGCAGCGCCAGGCACGACAGGAGGTGGGGGGCTGGCACAGATACGCAGTATTTT. Protein product: CASSARHDRRWGAGTDTQYF.